The entry below describes one TCR beta chain. This clonotype was detected ten times or more. It lacks a known antigen. No base quality values were provided; no much bigger clone lies one nucleotide off. This sample is drawn from a study of blood T cells in healthy people across ages (dated by TCRdb to about 2015). Concerning the study at large: In model experiments, roughly one uniquely barcoded TCR beta cDNA molecule per two T cells was captured by template switching. Age-related changes in TCR beta repertoire diversity were measured in the study by deep sequencing normalized with unique cDNA molecular identifiers. The donors were divided into four age groups: young (average around 17 years), middle-aged (roughly 40), aged (under 70) and long-lived (about 80). The study analyzed two additional independent replicas of 1 million unique cDNA reads from the same blood draw for two donors, one aged 18 to 30 and one aged 80 or older. Study-wide findings and limitations: A strong correlation was found between observed TCR beta diversity and the percentage of naive T cells measured by flow cytometry. Estimates of total diversity from one million sequenced T cells were regarded as lower bounds and underestimates. Compared with the aged group, the long-lived group had more naive CD4+ T cells, fewer expanded clones and increased TCR diversity, a pattern suggesting age selection. Conclusive comparison of naive and antigen-experienced compartments was prevented by the profiling of bulk unsorted PBMCs. As age increased, observed TCR beta diversity per million T cells dropped in a roughly linear way, and a significant reduction was already evident by age 40. The CMV infection status of donors was not known, potentially confounding age-related changes in expanded clonotypes.

In the germline V gene, CDR1 corresponds to KGHSH and CDR2 to LQKENI. Taken from cysteine to phenylalanine, the CDR3 has 13 residues. Just CDR3 DNA is preserved here, 39 bases in frame from base 1. V is clipped by 4 bases and J by 0 bases, and the sequence between their germline boundaries is 6 bases long. The library was built by means of 5' RACE. This sample was sequenced with an Illumina HiSeq 2500. The second PCR ran for roughly 7 to 12 cycles and used a J-beta primer mix along with a sample-barcoded 5' primer. A template-switch 5' adaptor carrying 12 random nucleotides introduced a unique molecular identifier onto each TCR beta cDNA molecule. Each sample yielded at least 3 million CDR3-containing paired-end reads. The Mint cDNA synthesis kit, primed by a TRBC-specific oligonucleotide, was used to synthesize first-strand cDNA from all RNA. Following uracil-DNA glycosylase treatment, all cDNA underwent a first 18-cycle PCR with the universal primers M1SS and BC2_uni_R. Under the source paper's analysis protocol: For normalization, 1 million high-quality reads, each with a distinct molecular identifier, were randomly selected from each sample. Reads sharing molecular identifiers were discarded rather than binned into consensus sequences. CDR3 identification, clonotype clustering and error correction used MiTCR with a Q25 quality threshold and the strictest error-elimination algorithm. Lower-bound total TCR beta diversity was estimated with a nonparametric unseen species model using Euler transformation. TCRdb reran the public reads through fastp at Q25 and MiXCR, keeping productive beta chains. Records with the same CDR3 protein are collapsed into one entry carrying the most frequent genes and DNA. The V and J calls follow TCRdb's processing rather than the paper's. The sample table records more than 900,000 distinct CDR3 sequences; 25% to 35% of these occur just once. Jointly, the top ten make up roughly 10% of the sample.

The donors were 40 or so Caucasian individuals from Russia, aged about 6 to 95 years, who were systemically healthy. Roughly 10 milliliters of peripheral blood were collected from each donor into EDTA-treated Vacutainer tubes. Ficoll-Paque density-gradient centrifugation was used to isolate PBMCs, with at least 7 million obtained per sample. Trizol reagent was used to extract total RNA from the PBMCs, yielding at least 5.5 micrograms per sample. For every donor, an aliquot of PBMCs went through flow cytometry to measure the percentages of naive CD45RAhigh/CD27high T cells. Another study also made use of these data, one on T cells of mothers and their children. From that second study: Nine systemically healthy Caucasian individuals, comprising three mothers and their six children, were included as donors. cDNA synthesis consumed the entire amount of extracted RNA, loaded at about 1.5 ug RNA in each 15 ul reaction. In the second PCR, the M1S primer introduced both the sample barcodes and 2-4 random nucleotides. More than 8.5 million TCR beta CDR3 reads were obtained from each mother, and several million reads were obtained from each child. Thymic selection similarly shapes TCR recombination output in related and unrelated pairs, with minor effect from inherited differences. Normalized repertoire overlap in related mother-child pairs was always slightly higher than in unrelated mother-child pairs, but the difference was never significant. With a sensitivity of 90 to 100 clones per million clonotypes, no persistent microchimeric T cell clones were detected. To look for features that set related mother-child pairs apart from unrelated individuals, the researchers ran deep NGS to compare the TCR beta repertoires of mothers and children. Mothers averaged around 43 +/- 4 years of age and children averaged roughly 12 +/- 4 years. After adapter ligation was performed with NEBNext reagents, the libraries were sequenced on an Illumina HiSeq 2000 with 100+100 nt paired-end reads. To prevent cross-contamination, the mother and child libraries were prepared a month apart and were sequenced in separate runs. Each donor had between about 450,000 and 2,100,000 distinct TCR beta clonotypes identified. Naive TCR beta clonotypes were estimated from low-frequency clonotypes matched to each donor's FACS-determined naive share, without sorting.

The sequence derives from a woman in her thirties or forties in good health. The rearranged segments are TRBV18 and TRBJ2-5; the D segment cannot be called with confidence. The sample was blood. The base sequence is TGTGCCAGCTCACGGGTCGACCAAGAGACCCAGTACTTC. Its translation is CASSRVDQETQYF. The CDR3, completed at both ends by the reference TRBV18 and TRBJ2-5 genes, gives the full variable domain NAGVMQNPRHLVRRRGQEARLRCSPMKGHSHVYWYRQLPEEGLKFMVYLQKENIIDESGMPKERFSAEFPKEGPSILRIQQVVRGDSAAYFCASSRVDQETQYFGPGTRLLVL.